The clone carrying this T cell receptor (beta chain) was detected only a few times. RNA was isolated and reverse transcribed to cDNA, the sequencing template. Clones were read by immunoSEQ multiplex PCR, and TCRdb kept only the in-frame ones, dropping some. This sample has hundreds of thousands of clones, with about three fifths found just once. The data are from a study of CD8+ T cells in alopecia areata. Overall study: Dosing spanned 6 to 18 months on tofacitinib, then 6 months off drug.

This CDR3 is 13 amino acids long. Trimming pared 3 bases from V and 5 bases from J, leaving 10 bases between. The germline gives CDR1 KGHSH, CDR2 LQKENI. Cell sorting was applied to PBMCs, and CD4+ and CD8+ T cells were collected. V usage is TRBV18 and J usage is TRBJ2-5; D is unclear. Sequences were derived from CD4+ T cells sorted from blood, sampled at week 0. The sequence came from a human donor with alopecia areata. The CDR3 reads CASSPLSPETQYF. CDR3 DNA sequence: TGTGCCAGCTCACCCCTTTCCCCGGAGACCCAGTACTTC. The whole variable domain, filled in from reference TRBV18 and TRBJ2-5, reads NAGVMQNPRHLVRRRGQEARLRCSPMKGHSHVYWYRQLPEEGLKFMVYLQKENIIDESGMPKERFSAEFPKEGPSILRIQQVVRGDSAAYFCASSPLSPETQYFGPGTRLLVL.